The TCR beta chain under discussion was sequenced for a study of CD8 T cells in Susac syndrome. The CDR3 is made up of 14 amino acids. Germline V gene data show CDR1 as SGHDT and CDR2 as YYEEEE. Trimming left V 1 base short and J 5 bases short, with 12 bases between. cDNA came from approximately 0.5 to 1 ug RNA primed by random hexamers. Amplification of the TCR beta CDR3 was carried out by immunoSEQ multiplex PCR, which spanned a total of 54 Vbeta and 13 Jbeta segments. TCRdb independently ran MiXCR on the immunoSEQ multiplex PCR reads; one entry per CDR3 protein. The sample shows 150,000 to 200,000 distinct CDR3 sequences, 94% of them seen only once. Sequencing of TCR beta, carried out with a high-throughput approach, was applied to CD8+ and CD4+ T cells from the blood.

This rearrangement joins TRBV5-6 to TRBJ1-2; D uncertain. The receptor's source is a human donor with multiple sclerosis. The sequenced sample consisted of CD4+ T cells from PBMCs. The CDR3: CASSLPHRDYGYTF. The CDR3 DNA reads TGTGCCAGCAGCTTGCCCCATCGTGATTATGGCTACACCTTC.